The entry below gives a single TCR beta chain sequence along with its context. The entry originates in a study of pediatric ulcerative colitis. The data were produced by immunoSEQ multiplex PCR, yet TCRdb's version contains in-frame clones alone and is incomplete. The repertoire holds roughly 60,000 clones, around 87% seen once, with roughly 1.5% in the top ten. The material sequenced was blood. The receptor comes from a boy younger than 18 who was a control in a study of pediatric ulcerative colitis.

CDR3 DNA: TGTGCCAGCAGCCATGGACTAGCGGGAGTGGGAGAGCAGTACTTC. It translates to CASSHGLAGVGEQYF. The rearrangement uses TRBV14 and TRBJ2-7; 13 bases line up with TRBD2. This CDR3 is 15 amino acids long. J gave up 7 bases and V 3 bases, and 6 bases lay outside the gene matches. CDR1 is SGHDN and CDR2 is FVKESK in the germline V gene.